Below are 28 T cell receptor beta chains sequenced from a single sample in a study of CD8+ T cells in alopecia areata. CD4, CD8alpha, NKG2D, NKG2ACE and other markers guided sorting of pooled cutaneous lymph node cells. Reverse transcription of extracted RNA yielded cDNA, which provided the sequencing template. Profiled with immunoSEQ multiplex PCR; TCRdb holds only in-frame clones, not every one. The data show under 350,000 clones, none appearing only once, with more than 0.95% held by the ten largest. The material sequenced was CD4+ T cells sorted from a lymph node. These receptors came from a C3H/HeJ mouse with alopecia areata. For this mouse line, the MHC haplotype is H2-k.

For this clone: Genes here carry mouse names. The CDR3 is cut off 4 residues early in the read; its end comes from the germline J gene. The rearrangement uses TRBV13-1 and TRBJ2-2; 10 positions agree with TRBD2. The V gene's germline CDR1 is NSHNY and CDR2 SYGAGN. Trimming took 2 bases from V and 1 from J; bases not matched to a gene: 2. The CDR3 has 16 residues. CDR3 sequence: CASSETGGGNTGQLYF. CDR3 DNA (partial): TGTGCCAGCAGTGAAACTGGGGGGGGAAACACCGGG.

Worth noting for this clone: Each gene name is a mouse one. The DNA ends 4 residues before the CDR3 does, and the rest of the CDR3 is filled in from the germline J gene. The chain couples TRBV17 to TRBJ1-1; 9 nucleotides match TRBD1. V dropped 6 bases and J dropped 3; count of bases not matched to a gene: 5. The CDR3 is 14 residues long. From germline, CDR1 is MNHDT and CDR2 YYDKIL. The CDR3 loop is CASRTGGRDTEVFF. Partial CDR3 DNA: TGTGCTAGCAGGACAGGGGGGAGGGACACA.

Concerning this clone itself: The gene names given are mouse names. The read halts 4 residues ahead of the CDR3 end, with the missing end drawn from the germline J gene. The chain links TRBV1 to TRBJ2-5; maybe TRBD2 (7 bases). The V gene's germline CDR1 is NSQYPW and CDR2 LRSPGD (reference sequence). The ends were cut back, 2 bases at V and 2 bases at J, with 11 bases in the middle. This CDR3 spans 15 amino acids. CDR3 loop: CTCSASGGLQDTQYF. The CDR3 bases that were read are TGCACCTGCAGTGCATCCGGGGGGCTCCAAGAC.

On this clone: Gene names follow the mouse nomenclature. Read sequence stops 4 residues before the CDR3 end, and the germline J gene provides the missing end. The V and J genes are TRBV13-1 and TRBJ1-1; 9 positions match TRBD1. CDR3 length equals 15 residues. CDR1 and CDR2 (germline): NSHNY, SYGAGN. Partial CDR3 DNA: TGTGCCAGCAGTGAAACAGGGGGCTTGGGGACA. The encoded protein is CASSETGGLGT. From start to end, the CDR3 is CASSETGGLGTEVFF.

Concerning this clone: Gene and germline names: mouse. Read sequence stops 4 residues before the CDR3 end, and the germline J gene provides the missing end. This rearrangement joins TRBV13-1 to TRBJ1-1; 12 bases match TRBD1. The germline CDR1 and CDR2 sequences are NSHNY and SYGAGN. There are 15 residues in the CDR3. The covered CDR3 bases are TGTGCCAGCAGTGCCCGGGACAGGGGGCGTACA. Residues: CASSARDRGRT. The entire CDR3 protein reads CASSARDRGRTEVFF.

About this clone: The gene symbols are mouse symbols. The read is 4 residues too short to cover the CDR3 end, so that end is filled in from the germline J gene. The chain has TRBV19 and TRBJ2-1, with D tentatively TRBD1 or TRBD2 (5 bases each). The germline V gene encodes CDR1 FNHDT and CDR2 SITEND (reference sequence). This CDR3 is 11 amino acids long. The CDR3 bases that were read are TGTGCCAGCAGTAGGGGGACT. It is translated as CASSRGT. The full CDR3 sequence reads CASSRGTEQFF. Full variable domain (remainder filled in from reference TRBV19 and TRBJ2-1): GGIITQTPKFLIGQEGQKLTLKCQQNFNHDTMYWYRQDSGKGLRLIYYSITENDLQKGDLSEGYDASREKKSSFSLTVTSAQKNEMAVFLCASSRGTEQFFGPGTRLTVL.

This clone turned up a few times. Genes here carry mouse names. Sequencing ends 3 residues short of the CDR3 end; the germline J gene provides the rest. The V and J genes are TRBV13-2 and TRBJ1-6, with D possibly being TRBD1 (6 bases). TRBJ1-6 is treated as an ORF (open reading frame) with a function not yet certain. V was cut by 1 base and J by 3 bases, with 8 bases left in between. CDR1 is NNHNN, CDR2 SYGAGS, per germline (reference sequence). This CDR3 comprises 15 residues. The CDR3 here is CASGDLQGYNSPLYF. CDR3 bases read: TGTGCCAGCGGTGATCTACAGGGCTATAATTCGCCC.

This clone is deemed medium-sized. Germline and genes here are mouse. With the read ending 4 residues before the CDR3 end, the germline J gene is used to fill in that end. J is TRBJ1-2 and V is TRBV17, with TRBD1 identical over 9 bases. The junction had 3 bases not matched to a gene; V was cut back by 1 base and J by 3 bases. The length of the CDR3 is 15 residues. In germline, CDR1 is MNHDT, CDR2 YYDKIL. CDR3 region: CASSRGGTGHSDYTF. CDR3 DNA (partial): TGTGCTAGCAGTAGAGGTGGGACAGGGCACTCC.

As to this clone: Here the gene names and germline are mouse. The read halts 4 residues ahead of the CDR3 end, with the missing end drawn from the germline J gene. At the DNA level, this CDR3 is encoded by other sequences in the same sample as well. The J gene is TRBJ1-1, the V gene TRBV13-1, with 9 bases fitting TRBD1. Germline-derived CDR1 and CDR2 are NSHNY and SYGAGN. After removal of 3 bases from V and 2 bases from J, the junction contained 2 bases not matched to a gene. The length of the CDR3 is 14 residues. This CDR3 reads CASSAQGANTEVFF. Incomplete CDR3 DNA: TGTGCCAGCAGTGCACAGGGGGCCAACACA.

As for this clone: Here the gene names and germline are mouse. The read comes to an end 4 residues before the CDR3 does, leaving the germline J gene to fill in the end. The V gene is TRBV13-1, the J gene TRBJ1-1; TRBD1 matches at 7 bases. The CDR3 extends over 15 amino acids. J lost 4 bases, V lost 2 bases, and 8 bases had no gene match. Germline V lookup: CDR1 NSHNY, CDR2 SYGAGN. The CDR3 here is CASSEDLDRATEVFF. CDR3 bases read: TGTGCCAGCAGTGAGGACCTCGACAGGGCCACA.

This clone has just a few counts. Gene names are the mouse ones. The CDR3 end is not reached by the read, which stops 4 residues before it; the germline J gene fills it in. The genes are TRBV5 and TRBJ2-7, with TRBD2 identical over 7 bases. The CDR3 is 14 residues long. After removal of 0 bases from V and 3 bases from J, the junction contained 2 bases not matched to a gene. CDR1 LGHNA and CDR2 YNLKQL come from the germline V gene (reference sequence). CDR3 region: CASSQEGGVYEQYF. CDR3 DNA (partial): TGTGCCAGCAGCCAAGAGGGGGGGGTCTAT.

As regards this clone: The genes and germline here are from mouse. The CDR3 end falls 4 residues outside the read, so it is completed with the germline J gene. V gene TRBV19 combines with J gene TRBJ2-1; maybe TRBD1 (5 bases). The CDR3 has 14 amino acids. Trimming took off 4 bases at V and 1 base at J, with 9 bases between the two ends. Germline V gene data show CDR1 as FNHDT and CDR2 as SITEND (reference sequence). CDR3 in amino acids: CASSVNRNYAEQFF. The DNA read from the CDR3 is TGTGCCAGCAGTGTCAACAGGAACTATGCT.

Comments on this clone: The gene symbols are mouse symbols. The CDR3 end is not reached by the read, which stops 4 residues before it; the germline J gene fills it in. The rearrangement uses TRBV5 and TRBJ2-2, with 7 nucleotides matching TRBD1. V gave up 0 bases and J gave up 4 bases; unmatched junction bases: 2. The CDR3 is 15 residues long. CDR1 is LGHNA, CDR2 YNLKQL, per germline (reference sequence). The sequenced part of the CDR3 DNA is TGTGCCAGCAGCCAAGAAACAGGGGTCACCGGG. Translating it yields CASSQETGVTG. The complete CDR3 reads CASSQETGVTGQLYF.

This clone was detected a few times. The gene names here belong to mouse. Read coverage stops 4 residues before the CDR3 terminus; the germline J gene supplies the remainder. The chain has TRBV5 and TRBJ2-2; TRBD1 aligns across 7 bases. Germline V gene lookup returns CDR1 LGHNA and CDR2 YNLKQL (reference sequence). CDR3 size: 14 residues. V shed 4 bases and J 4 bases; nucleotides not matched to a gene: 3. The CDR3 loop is CASSPDRATGQLYF. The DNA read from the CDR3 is TGTGCCAGCAGCCCCGACAGGGCCACCGGG.

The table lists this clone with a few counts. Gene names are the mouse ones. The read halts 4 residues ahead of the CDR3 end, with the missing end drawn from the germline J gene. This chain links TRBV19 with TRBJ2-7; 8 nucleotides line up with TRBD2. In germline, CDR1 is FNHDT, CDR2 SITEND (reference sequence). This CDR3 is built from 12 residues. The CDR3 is CASNHWGYEQYF. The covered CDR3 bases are TGTGCCAGCAATCACTGGGGGTAT. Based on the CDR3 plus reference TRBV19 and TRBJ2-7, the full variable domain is GGIITQTPKFLIGQEGQKLTLKCQQNFNHDTMYWYRQDSGKGLRLIYYSITENDLQKGDLSEGYDASREKKSSFSLTVTSAQKNEMAVFLCASNHWGYEQYFGPGTRLTVL.

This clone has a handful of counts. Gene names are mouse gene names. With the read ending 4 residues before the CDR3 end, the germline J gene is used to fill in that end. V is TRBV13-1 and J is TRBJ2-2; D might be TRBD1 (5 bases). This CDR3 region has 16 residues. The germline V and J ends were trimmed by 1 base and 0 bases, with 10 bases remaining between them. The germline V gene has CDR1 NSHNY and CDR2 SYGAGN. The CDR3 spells CASSDSAGSNTGQLYF. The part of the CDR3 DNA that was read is TGTGCCAGCAGTGATTCGGCAGGGTCAAACACCGGG.

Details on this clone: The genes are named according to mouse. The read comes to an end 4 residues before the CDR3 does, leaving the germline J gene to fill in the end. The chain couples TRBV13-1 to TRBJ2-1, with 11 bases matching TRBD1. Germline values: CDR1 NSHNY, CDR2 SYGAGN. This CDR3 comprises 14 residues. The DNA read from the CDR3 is TGTGCCAGCAGTGAGGACAGGGGGCTGGCT. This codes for CASSEDRGLA. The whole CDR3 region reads CASSEDRGLAEQFF.

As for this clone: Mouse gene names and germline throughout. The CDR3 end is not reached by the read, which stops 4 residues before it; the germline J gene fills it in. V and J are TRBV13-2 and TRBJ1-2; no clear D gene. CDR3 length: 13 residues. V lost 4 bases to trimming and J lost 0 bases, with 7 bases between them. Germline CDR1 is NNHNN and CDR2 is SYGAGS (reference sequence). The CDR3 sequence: CASGPETNSDYTF. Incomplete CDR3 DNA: TGTGCCAGCGGTCCAGAAACAAACTCC.

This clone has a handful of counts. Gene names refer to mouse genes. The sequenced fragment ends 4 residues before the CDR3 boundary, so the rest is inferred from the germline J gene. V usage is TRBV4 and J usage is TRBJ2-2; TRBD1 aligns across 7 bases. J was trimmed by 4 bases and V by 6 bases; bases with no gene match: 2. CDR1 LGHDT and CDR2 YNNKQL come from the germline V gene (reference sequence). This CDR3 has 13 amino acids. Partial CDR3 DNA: TGTGCCAGCAGTCCAGGGGGCACCGGG. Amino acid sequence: CASSPGGTG. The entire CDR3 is CASSPGGTGQLYF.

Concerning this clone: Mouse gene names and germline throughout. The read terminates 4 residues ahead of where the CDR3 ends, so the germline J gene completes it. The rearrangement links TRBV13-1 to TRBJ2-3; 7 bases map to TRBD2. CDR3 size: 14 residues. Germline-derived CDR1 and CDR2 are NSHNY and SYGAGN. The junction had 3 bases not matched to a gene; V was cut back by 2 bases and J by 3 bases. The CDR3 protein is CASSDSWGAETLYF. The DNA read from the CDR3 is TGTGCCAGCAGTGACTCCTGGGGGGCAGAA.

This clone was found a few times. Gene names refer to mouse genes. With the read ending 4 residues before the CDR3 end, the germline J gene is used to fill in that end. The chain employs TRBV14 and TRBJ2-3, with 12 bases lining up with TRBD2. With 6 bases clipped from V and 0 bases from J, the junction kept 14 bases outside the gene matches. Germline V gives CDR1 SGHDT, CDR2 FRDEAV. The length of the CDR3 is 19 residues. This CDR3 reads CASTLHSGLGGPSAETLYF. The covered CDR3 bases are TGTGCCAGCACCCTCCATTCGGGACTGGGGGGTCCTAGTGCAGAA.

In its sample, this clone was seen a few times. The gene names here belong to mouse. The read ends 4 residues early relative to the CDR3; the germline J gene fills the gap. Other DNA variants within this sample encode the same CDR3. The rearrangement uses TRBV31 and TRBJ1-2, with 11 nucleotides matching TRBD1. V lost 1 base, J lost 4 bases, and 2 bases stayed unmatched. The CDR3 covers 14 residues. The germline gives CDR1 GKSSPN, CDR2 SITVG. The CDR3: CAWSPGQGGSDYTF. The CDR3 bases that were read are TGTGCCTGGAGTCCGGGACAGGGGGGCTCC.

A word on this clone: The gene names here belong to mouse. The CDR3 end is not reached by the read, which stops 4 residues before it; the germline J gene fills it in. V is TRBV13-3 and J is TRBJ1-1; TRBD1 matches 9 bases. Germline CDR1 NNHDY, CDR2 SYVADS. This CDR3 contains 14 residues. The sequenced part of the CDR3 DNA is TGTGCCAGCAGTGACAGGGACAGGGTGACA. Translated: CASSDRDRVT. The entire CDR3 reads CASSDRDRVTEVFF.

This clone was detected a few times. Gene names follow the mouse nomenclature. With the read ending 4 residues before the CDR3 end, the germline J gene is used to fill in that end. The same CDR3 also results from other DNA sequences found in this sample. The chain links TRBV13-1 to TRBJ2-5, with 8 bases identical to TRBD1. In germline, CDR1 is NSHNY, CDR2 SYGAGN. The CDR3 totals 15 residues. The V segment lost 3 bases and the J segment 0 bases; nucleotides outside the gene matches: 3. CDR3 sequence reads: CASSGRQGNQDTQYF. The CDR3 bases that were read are TGTGCCAGCAGTGGCAGACAGGGGAACCAAGAC.

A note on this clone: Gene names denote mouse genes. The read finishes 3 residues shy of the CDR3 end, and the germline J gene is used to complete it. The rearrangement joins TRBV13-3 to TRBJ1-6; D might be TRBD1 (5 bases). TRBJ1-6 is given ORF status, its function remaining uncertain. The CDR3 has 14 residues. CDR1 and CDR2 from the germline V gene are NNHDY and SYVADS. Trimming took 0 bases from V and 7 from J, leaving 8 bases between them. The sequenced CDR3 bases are TGTGCCAGCAGTGATGAGGGGAGAAATTCGCCC. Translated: CASSDEGRNSP. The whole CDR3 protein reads CASSDEGRNSPLYF.

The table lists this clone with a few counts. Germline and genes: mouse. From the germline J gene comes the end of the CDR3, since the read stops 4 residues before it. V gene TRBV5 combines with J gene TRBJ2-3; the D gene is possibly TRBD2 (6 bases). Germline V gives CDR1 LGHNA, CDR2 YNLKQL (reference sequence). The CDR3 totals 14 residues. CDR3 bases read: TGTGCCAGCAGCCAAGATGCTGGGGAAGAA. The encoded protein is CASSQDAGEE. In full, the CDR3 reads CASSQDAGEETLYF.

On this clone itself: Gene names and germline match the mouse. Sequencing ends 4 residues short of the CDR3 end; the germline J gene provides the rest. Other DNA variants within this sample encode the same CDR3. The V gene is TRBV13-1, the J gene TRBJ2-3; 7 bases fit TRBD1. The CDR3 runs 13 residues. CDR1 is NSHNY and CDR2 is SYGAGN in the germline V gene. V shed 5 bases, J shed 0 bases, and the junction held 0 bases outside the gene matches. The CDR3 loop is CASRQGSAETLYF. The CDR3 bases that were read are TGTGCCAGCAGACAGGGGAGTGCAGAA.

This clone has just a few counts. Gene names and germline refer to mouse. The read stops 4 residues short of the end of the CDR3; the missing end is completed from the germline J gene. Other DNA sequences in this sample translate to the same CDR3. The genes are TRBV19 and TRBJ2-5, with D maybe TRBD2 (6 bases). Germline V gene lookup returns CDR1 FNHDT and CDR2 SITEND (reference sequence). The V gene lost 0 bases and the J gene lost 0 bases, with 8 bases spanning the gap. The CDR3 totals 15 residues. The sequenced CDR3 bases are TGTGCCAGCAGTATAGTTGGGGGAAACCAAGAC. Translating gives CASSIVGGNQD. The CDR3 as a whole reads CASSIVGGNQDTQYF.